The next 3 T cell receptor beta chains were all read from a single sample in a study of cytomegalovirus exposure and HLA in healthy donors. Sequenced by immunoSEQ multiplex PCR; TCRdb stores in-frame clones only, minus some. The sample has 220,000 or so clones, around 87% seen once. Material for sequencing was PBMCs. Receptors originate from a woman between 18 and 30 years old in good health and CMV-seropositive.

The chain links TRBV28 to TRBJ1-2, with a weak D call TRBD1 (5 bases). Trimming left V 1 base short and J 5 bases short, with 17 bases between. Looked up from germline, CDR1 is MDHEN and CDR2 is SYDVKM. This CDR3 spans 16 amino acids. CDR3 residues: CASSLLTEWGGYGYTF. The CDR3 DNA reads as TGTGCCAGCAGTTTATTAACAGAGTGGGGGGGTTATGGCTACACCTTC.

The chain couples TRBV5-6 to TRBJ1-1, with D perhaps TRBD1 (6 bases). CDR1 and CDR2 from the germline V gene are SGHDT and YYEEEE. Deletions cut 4 bases from V and 0 bases from J, with 19 bases between. This CDR3 is built from 17 residues. For the CDR3, the DNA is TGTGCCAGCAGCCCGGGGCCCCCTACAGGGATGAACACTGAAGCTTTCTTT. The encoded protein is CASSPGPPTGMNTEAFF.

The gene calls are TRBV10-1 and TRBJ2-7; D is ambiguous. Germline V gene lookup returns CDR1 WNHNN and CDR2 SYGVQD (reference sequence). Trimming cost V 5 bases and J 3 bases, with 8 bases left between them. The CDR3 spans 12 residues. The CDR3: CASSPGFYEQYF. In nucleotides, the CDR3 is TGCGCCAGCAGTCCAGGATTCTACGAGCAGTACTTC.